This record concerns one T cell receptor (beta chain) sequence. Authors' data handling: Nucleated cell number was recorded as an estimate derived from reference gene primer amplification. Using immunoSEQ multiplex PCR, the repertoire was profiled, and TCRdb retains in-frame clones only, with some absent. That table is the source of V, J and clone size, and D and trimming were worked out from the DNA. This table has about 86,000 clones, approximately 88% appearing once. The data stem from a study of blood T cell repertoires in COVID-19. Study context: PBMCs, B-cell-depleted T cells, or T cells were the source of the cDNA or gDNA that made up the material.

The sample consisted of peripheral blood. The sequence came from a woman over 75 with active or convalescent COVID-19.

This CDR3 is CASSTDTSMQYF. DNA for the CDR3: TGTGCCAGCAGTACGGACACCTCAATGCAGTATTTT. The chain is built from TRBV27 and TRBJ2-3; possible D gene TRBD1, 5 bases. V dropped 5 bases and J dropped 11 bases, with 14 bases sitting between them. This CDR3 region has 12 residues. CDR1 is MNHEY and CDR2 is SMNVEV in the germline V gene (reference sequence).